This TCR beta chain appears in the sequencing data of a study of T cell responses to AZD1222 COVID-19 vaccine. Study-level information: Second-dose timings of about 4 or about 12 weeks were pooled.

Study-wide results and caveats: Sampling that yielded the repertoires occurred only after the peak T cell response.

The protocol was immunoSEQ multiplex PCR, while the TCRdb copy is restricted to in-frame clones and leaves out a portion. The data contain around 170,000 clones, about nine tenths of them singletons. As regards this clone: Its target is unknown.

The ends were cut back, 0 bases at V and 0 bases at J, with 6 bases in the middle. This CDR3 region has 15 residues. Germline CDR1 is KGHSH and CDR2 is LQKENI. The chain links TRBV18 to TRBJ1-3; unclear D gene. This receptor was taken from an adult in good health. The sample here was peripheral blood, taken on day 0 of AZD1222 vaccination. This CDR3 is CASSPPQTSGNTIYF. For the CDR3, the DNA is TGTGCCAGCTCACCACCCCAAACCTCTGGAAACACCATATATTTT.